This T cell receptor (beta chain) was profiled in a study of T-cell memory formation after mild COVID-19. General observations from the study: Whereas later expanders leaned CD4+, clones contracting day 15 to 85 showed a balanced CD4/CD8 makeup. Largely, contracting CD4+ clones fell within CM and EM, and contracting CD8+ clones within EMRA. Pre-infection memory contained some responding clones, which suggested that cross-reactive memory had joined.

TCRdb used MiXCR to reprocess the 5' RACE reads, holding one entry per CDR3 protein. The sample includes roughly 190,000 distinct CDR3 sequences, approximately 16% seen only once; the top ten take roughly 2.3%. This CDR3 region has 14 residues. Trimming took off 1 base at V and 3 bases at J, with 10 bases between the two ends. CDR1 and CDR2 from the germline V gene are SGHRS and YFSETQ. This clonotype appeared a few times. Its antigen remains unidentified. This sequence was found in an adult woman who had mild COVID-19 (a few samples of this study predate the infection). Cell type and time point are not known. This sequence joins TRBV5-1 and TRBJ1-1; D not certain. Sample: PBMCs or a T cell subset sorted from them (not recorded which). The CDR3 loop reads CASSLSGMDTEAFF. For the CDR3, the DNA is TGCGCCAGCAGCTTGAGTGGCATGGACACTGAAGCTTTCTTT.